The source of this T cell receptor (beta chain) is a study of cytomegalovirus exposure and HLA in healthy donors. Regarding the study as a whole: In a later analysis, first-cohort TCR clusters were found to tend to co-occur in the approximately 110 validation repertoires. Among TCR beta chains, those listed as cytomegalovirus-associated numbered 164.

Sequencing used immunoSEQ multiplex PCR; TCRdb keeps in-frame clones, though not all of them. The sample contains 200,000 to 250,000 clones, about nine tenths of which appear only once. Germline values: CDR1 SNHLY, CDR2 FYNNEI. V was pared by 6 bases and J by 5 bases, with 7 bases of the junction left unmatched. The CDR3 loop spans 14 amino acids. Note on this clone: Its antigen is not known.

This clonotype was obtained from a young woman in good health and CMV-seronegative. V usage is TRBV2 and J usage is TRBJ2-5; 9 nucleotides align to TRBD1. Sequenced sample: PBMCs. CDR3 coding DNA: TGTGCCAGCAGAGGGACAGGGAGTAGGGAGACCCAGTACTTC. It encodes CASRGTGSRETQYF.